This is a list of T cell receptor beta chains from one sample in a study of cytomegalovirus exposure and HLA in healthy donors. Produced via immunoSEQ multiplex PCR; TCRdb's table is partial and in-frame only. The table lists fewer than 120,000 clones, over 85% of them singletons. Sequencing was performed on PBMCs. Every receptor here comes from a woman younger than 30 in good health and CMV-seronegative. CDR3s include the opening cysteine and the closing phenylalanine or tryptophan. A D gene is named only where the DNA matches it firmly. Some rows mark clone size as missing; the rest say once, few, many or name a class of expanded clone.

j_call v_call clone_size cdr3_length d_call cdr3_aa cdr3_nt
TRBJ1-1 TRBV6-5 - 13 TRBD1 CASRTPGGTEAFF TGTGCCAGCAGAACTCCAGGGGGCACTGAAGCTTTCTTT
TRBJ2-2 TRBV28 - 14 TRBD1 CASTGQGVTGELFF TGTGCCAGCACCGGACAGGGGGTCACCGGGGAGCTGTTTTTT
TRBJ2-6 TRBV5-1 - 17 - CASSLGLLSSGANVLTF TGCGCCAGCAGCTTGGGACTACTTTCCTCTGGGGCCAACGTCCTGACTTTC
TRBJ2-2 TRBV29-1 - 16 TRBD2 CSVTGTSRGRTGELFF TGCAGCGTAACCGGGACTAGCCGCGGGCGCACCGGGGAGCTGTTTTTT
TRBJ1-4 TRBV9 - 13 - CASSADTNEKLFF TGTGCCAGCAGCGCAGATACTAATGAAAAACTGTTTTTT
TRBJ1-1 TRBV7-9 - 15 - CASSPQEGGRTEAFF TGTGCCAGCAGTCCCCAGGAGGGCGGGAGGACTGAAGCTTTCTTT
TRBJ1-5 TRBV19 - 14 - CASSRQEPNQPQHF TGTGCCAGTAGCCGACAGGAGCCCAATCAGCCCCAGCATTTT
TRBJ2-5 TRBV9 once 14 - CASSAETRQETQYF TGTGCCAGCAGCGCAGAAACTAGGCAAGAGACCCAGTACTTC
TRBJ2-7 TRBV10-2 - 16 TRBD2 CASSGPGTSGSYEQYF TGCGCCAGCAGTGGCCCCGGGACTAGCGGGAGTTACGAGCAGTACTTC
TRBJ2-7 TRBV29-1 - 14 TRBD1 CSARRGQGSDEQYF TGCAGCGCCCGGCGGGGACAGGGTTCCGACGAGCAGTACTTC
TRBJ2-1 TRBV11-2 - 15 TRBD2 CASSPKAGDLFTWFF TGTGCCAGCAGCCCAAAAGCGGGAGATTTATTTACATGGTTCTTC
TRBJ1-2 TRBV6-6 - 15 - CASSTFQGRDYGYTF TGTGCCAGCAGCACATTCCAGGGTCGGGACTATGGCTACACCTTC
TRBJ2-7 TRBV6-5 - 13 - CASSYSDFYEQYF TGTGCCAGCAGTTACTCGGACTTCTACGAGCAGTACTTC
TRBJ1-2 TRBV28 once 12 - CASSLGLYGYTF TGTGCCAGCAGTCTCGGACTCTATGGCTACACCTTC
TRBJ2-2 TRBV19 - 14 - CASTQGINTGELFF TGTGCCAGTACTCAGGGAATCAACACCGGGGAGCTGTTTTTT
TRBJ2-7 TRBV28 - 14 - CASSLRDFTYEQYF TGTGCCAGCAGTCTCAGGGATTTTACCTACGAGCAGTACTTC
TRBJ2-7 TRBV28 - 14 - CASSPVRANYEQYF TGTGCCAGCAGTCCCGTGAGGGCTAACTACGAGCAGTACTTC
TRBJ2-5 TRBV30 - 13 TRBD1 CAYVQGAWETQYF TGTGCCTATGTTCAGGGGGCGTGGGAGACCCAGTACTTC
TRBJ2-2 TRBV4-3 - 16 TRBD2 CASSPYGLAGAGELFF TGCGCCAGCAGCCCCTATGGACTAGCGGGAGCCGGGGAGCTGTTTTTT
TRBJ2-7 TRBV28 - 16 - CASSLLAATGSYEQYF TGTGCCAGCAGTTTATTGGCAGCGACCGGCTCCTACGAGCAGTACTTC
TRBJ2-1 TRBV7-8 - 14 - CASSFARVDNEQFF TGTGCCAGCAGCTTTGCCAGGGTAGACAATGAGCAGTTCTTC
TRBJ2-5 TRBV5-4 - 15 - CASSQTLQGGETQYF TGTGCCAGCAGCCAGACTTTACAGGGAGGGGAGACCCAGTACTTC
TRBJ2-1 TRBV7-9 - 15 TRBD2 CASSSRTSGSTEQFF TGTGCCAGCAGCTCTAGGACTAGCGGGAGCACTGAGCAGTTCTTC
TRBJ2-5 TRBV28 - 13 - CASSSTGRGPRDF TGTGCCAGCAGTTCCACCGGGCGGGGCCCCAGGGACTTC
TRBJ1-5 TRBV30 - 15 - CAWSVRGSGNQPQHF TGTGCCTGGAGTGTTCGAGGCTCGGGCAATCAGCCCCAGCATTTT
TRBJ1-5 TRBV7-9 - 19 TRBD1 CASSLGQVDREGAEQPQHF TGTGCCAGCAGCTTAGGTCAGGTCGACAGGGAAGGAGCGGAACAGCCCCAGCATTTT
TRBJ2-7 TRBV4-2 few 16 TRBD2 CASSQVASGRGYEQYF TGTGCCAGCAGCCAAGTGGCTAGCGGGAGGGGCTACGAGCAGTACTTC
TRBJ2-5 TRBV28 - 16 - CASSPLDSVNQETQYF TGTGCCAGCAGCCCTCTCGATAGCGTAAACCAAGAGACCCAGTACTTC
TRBJ1-6 TRBV28 - 13 TRBD1 CASTGQGNSPLHF TGTGCCAGCACCGGACAGGGAAATTCACCCCTCCACTTT
TRBJ1-2 TRBV7-9 - 15 - CASSLEKWSNYGYTF TGTGCCAGCAGCTTAGAAAAATGGAGTAACTATGGCTACACCTTC